This TCR beta chain was sequenced during a study of cytomegalovirus exposure and HLA in healthy donors. 13 Jbeta primers and 60 Vbeta primers were used for the PCR. Assay: immunoSEQ multiplex PCR; the TCRdb copy retains only in-frame clones and omits some. This sample has 150,000 or so clones, with about 70% found just once. About this clone: Antigen unknown.

Study results and limitations: Per published accounts, TCR beta sequences correctly predicted the HLA-A and HLA-B alleles of most subjects.

The V end lost 6 bases, the J end lost 4 bases, and 15 bases lay between the germline ends. This CDR3 comprises 13 residues. Germline CDR1 is SQVTM and CDR2 is ANQGSEA. The specimen sequenced was PBMCs. The clonotype originates from a male donor in good health and CMV-seronegative. J is TRBJ1-1 and V is TRBV29-1; D may be TRBD1 (5 bases). For the CDR3, the DNA is TGCAGCGTGTCTTCCGTGGGGGGCACTGAAGCTTTCTTT. Protein: CSVSSVGGTEAFF.